These 31 T cell receptor beta chains were sequenced from one sample in a study of cytomegalovirus exposure and HLA in healthy donors. Only in-frame clones appear in the TCRdb table, and some are missing; sequencing was by immunoSEQ multiplex PCR. The sample lists a few hundred thousand clones, 87% occurring once. The sample consisted of PBMCs. These receptor sequences come from a young man in good health and CMV-seropositive.

The rearrangement uses TRBV6-6 and TRBJ1-5; 7 bases match TRBD1. After removal of 2 bases from V and 1 base from J, the junction contained 2 bases not matched to a gene. CDR1 is MNHNY and CDR2 is SVGAGI in the germline V gene (reference sequence). This CDR3 region has 15 residues. For the CDR3, the DNA is TGTGCCAGCAGTTACCAGGGACAGAGCAATCAGCCCCAGCATTTT. This sequence encodes CASSYQGQSNQPQHF.

The chain links TRBV28 to TRBJ2-1, with TRBD1 as a possible D gene (7 bases). Looked up from germline, CDR1 is MDHEN and CDR2 is SYDVKM. The length of the CDR3 is 14 residues. Trimming took off 4 bases at V and 6 bases at J, with 13 bases between the two ends. CDR3 loop: CASSSNRGGNEQFF. The CDR3 DNA reads as TGTGCCAGCAGTTCAAACAGGGGAGGCAATGAGCAGTTCTTC.

The chain combines TRBV5-6 with TRBJ2-5; D is perhaps TRBD1 (5 bases). Germline CDR1 SGHDT, CDR2 YYEEEE. The CDR3 has 14 residues. V dropped 4 bases and J dropped 5 bases, with 15 bases sitting between them. CDR3 sequence reads: CASSAVQKGETQYF. The CDR3 DNA is TGTGCCAGCAGCGCGGTTCAGAAGGGGGAGACCCAGTACTTC.

There are a few counts of this clone. The chain couples TRBV10-3 to TRBJ1-4; D call uncertain. V was shortened by 3 bases and J by 5 bases, with 4 bases between the two germline ends. The CDR3 totals 12 residues. Germline-derived CDR1 and CDR2 are ENHRY and SYGVKD. CDR3 region: CAISDLNEKLFF. For the CDR3, the DNA is TGTGCCATCAGTGATTTAAATGAAAAACTGTTTTTT.

Turning to this clone: The sample contains more than one DNA sequence encoding this CDR3. The chain links TRBV5-1 to TRBJ2-3; possibly TRBD1 or TRBD2 for D (5 bases each). Germline CDR1 reads SGHRS; CDR2 reads YFSETQ. This CDR3 comprises 14 residues. The V gene lost 4 bases and the J gene lost 3 bases, with 12 bases spanning the gap. CDR3 amino acids: CASSGTGSTDTQYF. The CDR3 DNA follows: TGCGCCAGCAGCGGGACGGGGTCGACAGATACGCAGTATTTT.

V usage is TRBV5-1 and J usage is TRBJ1-2; no reliable D call. This CDR3 is 14 amino acids long. V was shortened by 0 bases and J by 1 base, with 7 bases between the two germline ends. Germline V gene lookup returns CDR1 SGHRS and CDR2 YFSETQ. CDR3 protein: CASSLDGFNYGYTF. The CDR3 DNA reads as TGCGCCAGCAGCTTGGACGGATTTAACTATGGCTACACCTTC. The variable domain in full, with the rest retrieved from reference TRBV5-1 and TRBJ1-2, is KAGVTQTPRYLIKTRGQQVTLSCSPISGHRSVSWYQQTPGQGLQFLFEYFSETQRNKGNFPGRFSGRQFSNSRSEMNVSTLELGDSALYLCASSLDGFNYGYTFGSGTRLTVV.

This sequence joins TRBV20-1 and TRBJ2-1, with D unclear. Trimming cost V 2 bases and J 7 bases, with 6 bases left between them. CDR3 length: 11 residues. Germline V CDR1 and CDR2: DFQATT, SNEGSKA (reference sequence). CDR3 bases: TGCAGTGCTAGAATCGGTAATGAGCAGTTCTTC. Protein sequence: CSARIGNEQFF.

This sequence joins TRBV5-5 and TRBJ1-2; TRBD1 is a possible D gene (5 bases). V was cut by 4 bases and J by 0 bases, with 16 bases left in between. CDR1 SGHKS and CDR2 YYEKEE come from the germline V gene (reference sequence). This CDR3 spans 16 amino acids. CDR3 DNA: TGTGCCAGCAGCCCCGTGGGGGGGACTACTAACTATGGCTACACCTTC. Protein product: CASSPVGGTTNYGYTF. The whole variable domain, filled in from reference TRBV5-5 and TRBJ1-2, reads DAGVTQSPTHLIKTRGQQVTLRCSPISGHKSVSWYQQVLGQGPQFIFQYYEKEERGRGNFPDRFSARQFPNYSSELNVNALLLGDSALYLCASSPVGGTTNYGYTFGSGTRLTVV.

The chain employs TRBV29-1 and TRBJ1-2, with D possibly TRBD1 on 6 matching bases. The V end lost 4 bases, the J end lost 4 bases, and 16 bases lay between the germline ends. This CDR3 is 14 amino acids long. Germline V gives CDR1 SQVTM, CDR2 ANQGSEA. The DNA for the CDR3 is TGCAGCGTTGTTGAGGGGGGGGCCCTCTATGGCTACACCTTC. Translating gives CSVVEGGALYGYTF.

The V call is TRBV10-3, the J call TRBJ2-2, with D maybe TRBD1 (5 bases). The germline V and J ends were trimmed by 0 bases and 2 bases, with 10 bases remaining between them. The germline CDR1 and CDR2 sequences are ENHRY and SYGVKD. The CDR3 spans 16 residues. CDR3 DNA: TGTGCCATCAGTGAGTCCCAGGGAACTAACACCGGGGAGCTGTTTTTT. This translates into CAISESQGTNTGELFF.

The V call is TRBV6-4, the J call TRBJ2-1, with 7 bases lining up with TRBD1. Trimming took 6 bases from V and 6 from J; bases not matched to a gene: 8. CDR1 MRHNA and CDR2 SNTAGT come from the germline V gene. The CDR3 consists of 14 residues. The CDR3 DNA is TGTGCCAGCAGCGAAGGGGGCAGCCCCAATGAGCAGTTCTTC. Translation gives CASSEGGSPNEQFF.

V and J are TRBV27 and TRBJ2-6, with D perhaps TRBD2 (6 bases). Deletions cut 4 bases from V and 2 bases from J, with 6 bases between. The CDR3 runs to 14 residues. Germline V lookup: CDR1 MNHEY, CDR2 SMNVEV (reference sequence). The CDR3 coding sequence is TGTGCCAGCAGTTCGGGGGCTGGGGCCAACGTCCTGACTTTC. This translates into CASSSGAGANVLTF. The variable domain in full, with the rest retrieved from reference TRBV27 and TRBJ2-6, is EAQVTQNPRYLITVTGKKLTVTCSQNMNHEYMSWYRQDPGLGLRQIYYSMNVEVTDKGDVPEGYKVSRKEKRNFPLILESPSPNQTSLYFCASSSGAGANVLTFGAGSRLTVL.

The chain uses TRBV7-6 and TRBJ2-1; 10 bases fit TRBD2. The CDR3 loop spans 17 amino acids. CDR1 and CDR2 from the germline V gene are SGHVS and FNYEAQ. Unmatched junction bases numbered 7, after V lost 5 bases and J lost 0 bases. CDR3 in amino acids: CASSQREGTSSYNEQFF. In nucleotides, the CDR3 is TGTGCCAGCAGCCAGCGGGAGGGAACGAGCTCCTACAATGAGCAGTTCTTC.

This chain uses TRBV30 with TRBJ1-5, with D perhaps matching TRBD1 (6 bases). This CDR3 is 13 amino acids long. With 0 bases removed from V and 5 bases from J, the gap between germline ends came to 8 bases. The germline CDR1 and CDR2 sequences are GTSNPN and SVGIG (reference sequence). CDR3 DNA: TGTGCCTGGAGTGTGGGGGGGCATCAGCCCCAGCATTTT. This codes for CAWSVGGHQPQHF.

This chain links TRBV2 with TRBJ2-3; 10 bases map to TRBD2. This CDR3 has 17 residues. Germline trimming cut 6 bases from V and 0 bases from J; bases unmatched to any gene: 9. Germline V gives CDR1 SNHLY, CDR2 FYNNEI. Here the CDR3 reads CASRTGLAGVSTDTQYF. The CDR3 region has the DNA TGTGCCAGCAGAACCGGGCTAGCGGGAGTTAGCACAGATACGCAGTATTTT.

Regarding this clone: This specimen includes other DNA sequences encoding the same CDR3. The chain employs TRBV7-9 and TRBJ1-2, with 8 bases aligning to TRBD1. The CDR3 spans 13 residues. V was clipped by 5 bases and J by 4 bases; unmatched bases: 3. Looked up from germline, CDR1 is SEHNR and CDR2 is FQNEAQ (reference sequence). CDR3 sequence (DNA): TGTGCCAGCAGCCCACAGGGGGTCTATGGCTACACCTTC. This codes for CASSPQGVYGYTF. Looking up the rest from reference TRBV7-9 and TRBJ1-2 gives the full variable domain: DTGVSQNPRHKITKRGQNVTFRCDPISEHNRLYWYRQTLGQGPEFLTYFQNEAQLEKSRLLSDRFSAERPKGSFSTLEIQRTEQGDSAMYLCASSPQGVYGYTFGSGTRLTVV.

The chain carries TRBV19 and TRBJ1-4, with 8 bases aligning to TRBD1. V dropped 4 bases and J dropped 11; count of bases not matched to a gene: 12. This CDR3 contains 15 residues. CDR1 is LNHDA and CDR2 is SQIVND in the germline V gene (reference sequence). CDR3 loop: CASSTLGTGPRKLFF. CDR3 nucleotide sequence: TGTGCCAGTAGTACGCTTGGGACAGGACCACGGAAACTGTTTTTT. The variable domain in full, with the rest retrieved from reference TRBV19 and TRBJ1-4, is DGGITQSPKYLFRKEGQNVTLSCEQNLNHDAMYWYRQDPGQGLRLIYYSQIVNDFQKGDIAEGYSVSREKKESFPLTVTSAQKNPTAFYLCASSTLGTGPRKLFFGSGTQLSVL.

This sequence joins TRBV5-5 and TRBJ1-3; D perhaps matches TRBD1 (6 bases). This CDR3 has 14 amino acids. Trimming shortened V by 1 base and J by 4 bases, and 9 bases separated the two germline ends. Germline V gene sequence: CDR1 SGHKS, CDR2 YYEKEE (reference sequence). CDR3 protein: CASSLRTAGNTIYF. In nucleotides, the CDR3 is TGTGCCAGCAGCTTGCGGACAGCCGGAAACACCATATATTTT.

The gene calls are TRBV27 and TRBJ2-7; the D gene could be TRBD1 or TRBD2 (5 bases each). With 5 bases removed from V and 7 bases from J, the gap between germline ends came to 21 bases. The germline CDR1 and CDR2 sequences are MNHEY and SMNVEV (reference sequence). The CDR3 is made up of 15 amino acids. This CDR3 reads CASSAYQGVAVEQYF. CDR3 sequence (DNA): TGTGCCAGCAGTGCTTATCAGGGAGTCGCGGTGGAGCAGTACTTC.

The chain employs TRBV9 and TRBJ2-1; TRBD2 agrees at 12 bases. Germline CDR1 is SGDLS and CDR2 is YYNGEE. The CDR3 has 15 residues. J lost 7 bases, V lost 4 bases, and 6 bases had no gene match. CDR3 amino acids: CASSPGLAGRNEQFF. CDR3 sequence (DNA): TGTGCCAGCAGCCCAGGACTAGCGGGACGGAATGAGCAGTTCTTC.

J is TRBJ2-7 and V is TRBV11-2; 9 nucleotides align to TRBD2. Losses at the gene ends were 7 bases for V and 0 bases for J; bases not matched to a gene: 4. CDR1 SGHAT and CDR2 FQNNGV come from the germline V gene. The CDR3 totals 14 residues. DNA for the CDR3: TGTGCCAGCACCCTAGCGGGGTACTCCTACGAGCAGTACTTC. Encoded protein: CASTLAGYSYEQYF.

The chain combines TRBV29-1 with TRBJ2-3, with D unresolved. V was cut by 3 bases and J by 0 bases, with 13 bases left in between. The germline gives CDR1 SQVTM, CDR2 ANQGSEA. This CDR3 has 15 residues. CDR3 DNA sequence: TGCAGCGTTGAGGCGTTCGAGAAGAGCACAGATACGCAGTATTTT. Protein product: CSVEAFEKSTDTQYF.

The chain is built from TRBV19 and TRBJ1-3, with no clear D. CDR3 size: 14 residues. Trimming took off 9 bases at V and 4 bases at J, with 16 bases between the two ends. Germline lookup yields CDR1 LNHDA and CDR2 SQIVND (reference sequence). In DNA form, the CDR3 reads TGTGCCAGCCACAGCCTGGTGCGCGGAAACACCATATATTTT. Translated: CASHSLVRGNTIYF.

This clone is a singleton in its sample. This chain links TRBV18 with TRBJ1-4, with D hard to call. The germline gives CDR1 KGHSH, CDR2 LQKENI. Trimming cost V 3 bases and J 6 bases, with 14 bases left between them. There are 15 residues in the CDR3. CDR3 sequence reads: CASSPRFDGDEKLFF. The DNA for the CDR3 is TGTGCCAGCTCACCGAGATTCGACGGGGATGAAAAACTGTTTTTT.

The chain carries TRBV5-1 and TRBJ2-5; 7 bases are shared with TRBD1. Looked up from germline, CDR1 is SGHRS and CDR2 is YFSETQ. V lost 0 bases to trimming and J lost 3 bases; unmatched junction nucleotides: 5. This CDR3 is built from 15 residues. The CDR3 sequence: CASSLDRGGEETQYF. The CDR3 nucleotides read TGCGCCAGCAGCTTGGACAGGGGTGGGGAAGAGACCCAGTACTTC. Looking up the rest from reference TRBV5-1 and TRBJ2-5 gives the full variable domain: KAGVTQTPRYLIKTRGQQVTLSCSPISGHRSVSWYQQTPGQGLQFLFEYFSETQRNKGNFPGRFSGRQFSNSRSEMNVSTLELGDSALYLCASSLDRGGEETQYFGPGTRLLVL.

The chain links TRBV9 to TRBJ2-1; D is uncertain. Trimming pared 0 bases from V and 2 bases from J, leaving 9 bases between. Per germline, CDR1 SGDLS and CDR2 YYNGEE. CDR3 length: 15 amino acids. The CDR3: CASSVVGGTYNEQFF. For the CDR3, the DNA is TGTGCCAGCAGCGTAGTGGGCGGAACCTACAATGAGCAGTTCTTC.

This clone was counted a few times. The V gene is TRBV6-5, the J gene TRBJ1-2; 7 bases are shared with TRBD1. Germline CDR1 and CDR2: MNHEY and SVGAGI. This CDR3 contains 12 residues. V lost 8 bases and J lost 8; bases outside the gene matches: 8. CDR3: CASRRAGGGYTF. CDR3 coding DNA: TGTGCCAGCCGGAGGGCAGGGGGGGGCTACACCTTC.

The rearrangement links TRBV5-1 to TRBJ1-1; D perhaps matches TRBD1 (5 bases). V was trimmed by 4 bases and J by 5 bases, leaving 12 bases between them. This CDR3 is 13 amino acids long. Germline CDR1 is SGHRS and CDR2 is YFSETQ. CDR3: CASSPTVGTEAFF. For the CDR3, the DNA is TGCGCCAGCAGCCCGACAGTAGGAACTGAAGCTTTCTTT.

This rearrangement joins TRBV6-4 to TRBJ2-1; 9 bases match TRBD2. J gave up 7 bases and V 0 bases, and 1 base lay outside the gene matches. Germline V gene lookup returns CDR1 MRHNA and CDR2 SNTAGT. The CDR3 sequence is 14 residues long. The DNA for the CDR3 is TGTGCCAGCAGTGACTCTAGCGGGAGTAATGAGCAGTTCTTC. Its protein is CASSDSSGSNEQFF.

The chain has TRBV9 and TRBJ2-7; 13 bases are shared with TRBD2. The CDR3 covers 13 residues. CDR1 is SGDLS and CDR2 is YYNGEE in the germline V gene. With V trimmed by 3 bases and J by 12 bases, 6 bases remained unmatched. The CDR3 nucleotides read TGTGCCAGCAGCGCCGGGACTAGCGGGATACGGTACTTC. Encoded protein: CASSAGTSGIRYF.

This clone occurred once. The chain employs TRBV6-5 and TRBJ2-3, with 10 bases aligning to TRBD2. The CDR3 is 16 residues long. CDR1 is MNHEY, CDR2 SVGAGI, per germline. V was pared by 0 bases and J by 4 bases, with 4 bases of the junction left unmatched. The CDR3 nucleotides are TGTGCCAGCAGTTACTCGTCTAGCGGGAGTTCAGATACGCAGTATTTT. This codes for CASSYSSSGSSDTQYF.